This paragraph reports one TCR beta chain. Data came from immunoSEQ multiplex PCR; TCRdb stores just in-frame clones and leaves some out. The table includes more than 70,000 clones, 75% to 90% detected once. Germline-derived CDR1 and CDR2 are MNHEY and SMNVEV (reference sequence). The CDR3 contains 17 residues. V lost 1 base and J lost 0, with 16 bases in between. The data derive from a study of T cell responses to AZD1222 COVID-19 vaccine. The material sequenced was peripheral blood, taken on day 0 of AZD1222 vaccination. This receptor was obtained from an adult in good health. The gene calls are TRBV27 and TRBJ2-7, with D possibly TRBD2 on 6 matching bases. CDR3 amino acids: CASSLYPRGGVSYEQYF. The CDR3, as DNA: TGTGCCAGCAGTTTATACCCCCGCGGAGGGGTCTCCTACGAGCAGTACTTC.